The present TCR beta chain was sequenced within a study of cytomegalovirus exposure and HLA in healthy donors. The study, taken as a whole, reports: Later analysis identified a missense DCLRE1C variant that was linked to TCR beta V- and J-gene trimming. Several V segments, TRBV6-2 and TRBV6-3 among them, could not be told apart and were dropped.

The study ran its PCR with 60 Vbeta and 13 Jbeta primers. TCRdb's copy holds only in-frame clones and misses some; the assay was immunoSEQ multiplex PCR. The data contain about 160,000 clones, around 84% of them seen just once; the ten biggest clones take up roughly 2.2%. The V gene's germline CDR1 is KGHSH and CDR2 LQKENI. This CDR3 comprises 14 residues. V was shortened by 6 bases and J by 4 bases, with 15 bases between the two germline ends. Healthy bone marrow donors supplied every sample. About this clone: Its antigen is unidentified.

The receptor's source is a man aged 18 to 35 in good health and CMV-seropositive. The material sequenced was PBMCs. The rearrangement joins TRBV18 to TRBJ2-5; D might be TRBD2 (5 bases). For the CDR3, the DNA is TGTGCCAGCTCCCAAAACGAGGGTGGAGAGACCCAGTACTTC. It codes for CASSQNEGGETQYF.